A single sample gave rise to the 32 T cell receptor beta chains below, sequenced in a study of cytomegalovirus exposure and HLA in healthy donors. PCR employed 60 Vbeta and 13 Jbeta primers. Produced via immunoSEQ multiplex PCR; TCRdb's table is partial and in-frame only. The table has around 130,000 clones, about 76% seen once. Sequencing was carried out using PBMCs. These receptors were collected from a woman between 35 and 50 years old in good health and CMV-seronegative.

The chain is built from TRBV6-5 and TRBJ2-7; 8 positions agree with TRBD2. The CDR3 covers 14 residues. Looked up from germline, CDR1 is MNHEY and CDR2 is SVGAGI. V lost 0 bases to trimming and J lost 3 bases; unmatched junction nucleotides: 1. This chain's CDR3 is CASSYSGLVYEQYF. CDR3 sequence (DNA): TGTGCCAGCAGTTACTCGGGACTAGTCTACGAGCAGTACTTC.

The chain links TRBV2 to TRBJ1-1; unclear D gene. The CDR3 runs to 12 residues. Between the trimmed V and J ends, which lost 1 base and 7 bases, there was a span of 7 bases. Germline CDR1 and CDR2: SNHLY and FYNNEI. This CDR3 reads CASSEGTSEAFF. As DNA, the CDR3 is TGTGCCAGCAGTGAAGGAACGAGTGAAGCTTTCTTT.

The chain carries TRBV19 and TRBJ1-5, with D perhaps matching TRBD1 (6 bases). The CDR3 length is 16 residues. The V end was cut by 5 bases, the J end by 6 bases, with 20 bases between. CDR1 and CDR2 from the germline V gene are LNHDA and SQIVND (reference sequence). CDR3: CASSPTGIRGTQPQHF. In DNA, the CDR3 is TGTGCCAGTAGTCCCACAGGGATTCGGGGTACTCAGCCCCAGCATTTT.

The chain couples TRBV4-1 to TRBJ2-7; 15 bases are shared with TRBD2. CDR1 MGHRA and CDR2 YSYEKL come from the germline V gene. There are 18 residues in the CDR3. V was pared by 4 bases and J by 3 bases, with 10 bases of the junction left unmatched. CDR3 residues: CASSPTGTSGRNIYEQYF. The CDR3 coding sequence is TGCGCCAGCAGCCCAACCGGGACTAGCGGGAGGAACATCTACGAGCAGTACTTC.

The rearrangement uses TRBV18 and TRBJ2-1; perhaps TRBD2 as D (5 bases). Germline CDR1 KGHSH, CDR2 LQKENI. V shed 3 bases and J shed 7 bases, with 10 bases lying between them. This CDR3 has 13 residues. The CDR3, as DNA: TGTGCCAGCTCACCCGGGGTGGGGAATGAGCAGTTCTTC. Translating gives CASSPGVGNEQFF.

There are a few counts of this clone. The chain carries TRBV27 and TRBJ2-7; 13 bases map to TRBD2. Trimming cost V 5 bases and J 5 bases; bases outside gene matches: 9. CDR1 is MNHEY, CDR2 SMNVEV, per germline (reference sequence). There are 16 residues in the CDR3. As DNA, the CDR3 is TGTGCCAGCAGTCCCTTTACTAGCGGGAGGGGCAACGAGCAGTACTTC. Translating it yields CASSPFTSGRGNEQYF.

CDR3 bases: TGCGCCAGCAGCGTGGACAGGGCAGGGGGTGGCACTGAAGCTTTCTTT. Protein product: CASSVDRAGGGTEAFF. This chain joins TRBV5-1 and TRBJ1-1; 8 bases line up with TRBD1. V lost 4 bases to trimming and J lost 4 bases; unmatched junction nucleotides: 12. CDR1 SGHRS and CDR2 YFSETQ come from the germline V gene. This CDR3 spans 16 amino acids.

This chain links TRBV28 with TRBJ2-7; a weak D match, TRBD2 (6 bases). The CDR3 has 15 residues. The germline V gene has CDR1 MDHEN and CDR2 SYDVKM. V lost 7 bases to trimming and J lost 2 bases, with 18 bases between them. CDR3 residues: CASTSGMLATYEQYF. CDR3 sequence (DNA): TGTGCCAGCACCTCCGGAATGCTAGCGACCTACGAGCAGTACTTC.

Only one count was recorded for this clone. V is TRBV7-3 and J is TRBJ1-4; D is possibly TRBD1 (5 bases). From germline, CDR1 is SGHTA and CDR2 FQGTGA. The germline V and J ends were trimmed by 2 bases and 3 bases, with 10 bases remaining between them. The CDR3 is made up of 15 amino acids. CDR3 in DNA: TGTGCCAGCAGCTTATCGGGGGGGGCTAATGAAAAACTGTTTTTT. Amino acids: CASSLSGGANEKLFF.

The chain links TRBV28 to TRBJ1-1; D call uncertain. Germline-derived CDR1 and CDR2 are MDHEN and SYDVKM. V was trimmed by 8 bases and J by 4 bases, leaving 11 bases between them. The CDR3 has 12 residues. CDR3 sequence: CASGRQATEAFF. In DNA form, the CDR3 reads TGTGCCAGCGGCCGTCAGGCCACTGAAGCTTTCTTT.

V usage is TRBV18 and J usage is TRBJ2-3, with a weak D call TRBD1 (5 bases). The CDR3 is 16 amino acids. With 0 bases removed from V and 5 bases from J, the gap between germline ends came to 15 bases. Per the germline V gene, CDR1 is KGHSH and CDR2 is LQKENI. The CDR3 bases are TGTGCCAGCTCACCACCAAGGACCGCTCAGGGAGATACGCAGTATTTT. This codes for CASSPPRTAQGDTQYF.

The chain links TRBV7-6 to TRBJ1-1; tentatively, D is TRBD1 (5 bases). Per the germline V gene, CDR1 is SGHVS and CDR2 is FNYEAQ. The CDR3 consists of 13 residues. The V end was cut by 5 bases, the J end by 2 bases, with 9 bases between. The CDR3 nucleotides read TGTGCCAGCAGCACGGACACTAACACTGAAGCTTTCTTT. It codes for CASSTDTNTEAFF.

This chain links TRBV7-9 with TRBJ1-4, with 8 bases lining up with TRBD1. Per the germline V gene, CDR1 is SEHNR and CDR2 is FQNEAQ (reference sequence). CDR3 size: 19 residues. The ends lost 4 bases at V and 7 bases at J; junction bases unmatched: 20. The CDR3 DNA sequence: TGTGCCAGCAGCTCATTAGGGACAGGCGCTAGGGGTCTTGGTGAAAAACTGTTTTTT. This codes for CASSSLGTGARGLGEKLFF.

The J gene is TRBJ1-2, the V gene TRBV9; TRBD1 aligns across 7 bases. V gave up 4 bases and J gave up 2 bases; unmatched junction bases: 5. The CDR3 is 14 residues long. Germline V gives CDR1 SGDLS, CDR2 YYNGEE. The CDR3 DNA sequence: TGTGCCAGCAGCCGACAGGGTCACAACTATGGCTACACCTTC. As protein: CASSRQGHNYGYTF.

The V and J genes are TRBV27 and TRBJ1-6; no definite D call. The V gene's germline CDR1 is MNHEY and CDR2 SMNVEV (reference sequence). This CDR3 spans 14 amino acids. Trimming pared 3 bases from V and 5 bases from J, leaving 8 bases between. CDR3 protein: CASSFPHNNSPLHF. The CDR3 DNA follows: TGTGCCAGCAGTTTCCCACATAATAATTCACCCCTCCACTTT.

The chain carries TRBV7-9 and TRBJ1-1, with D maybe TRBD1 (6 bases). The germline V gene encodes CDR1 SEHNR and CDR2 FQNEAQ (reference sequence). With 6 bases removed from V and 6 bases from J, the gap between germline ends came to 14 bases. The CDR3 runs to 13 residues. Written as DNA, the CDR3 is TGTGCCAGCAGTTCGCGGGGGGCGGCTGAAGCTTTCTTT. Translation: CASSSRGAAEAFF.

V and J are TRBV27 and TRBJ2-5; D uncertain. The CDR3 extends over 13 amino acids. V was pared by 7 bases and J by 0 bases, with 9 bases between. Germline V gene lookup returns CDR1 MNHEY and CDR2 SMNVEV (reference sequence). CDR3 protein: CASTGVDQETQYF. In DNA, the CDR3 is TGTGCCAGCACCGGAGTGGACCAAGAGACCCAGTACTTC.

This chain links TRBV2 with TRBJ2-5; TRBD1 agrees at 7 bases. Germline V gives CDR1 SNHLY, CDR2 FYNNEI. Trimming removed 5 bases from V and 4 bases from J; junction bases left unmatched: 10. The CDR3 loop spans 15 amino acids. CDR3 loop: CASSRRQGQGETQYF. DNA for the CDR3: TGTGCCAGCAGTCGGCGACAGGGTCAGGGAGAGACCCAGTACTTC.

Turning to this clone: One end of the junction varies from germline; a read error may be responsible. The rearrangement joins TRBV5-8 to TRBJ1-2; tentatively, D is TRBD1 (5 bases). CDR1 is SGHTS, CDR2 YDEGEE, per germline. CDR3 size: 15 residues. The CDR3 sequence: CASSLGPRMAYGYTF. The CDR3 nucleotides read TGTGCCAGCAGTTTGGGACCGCGGATGGCCTATGGCTACACCTTC.

This chain's CDR3 is CASRADSLGNTIYF. The CDR3 DNA sequence: TGTGCCAGCAGAGCAGACAGCCTCGGGAACACCATATATTTT. The chain recombines TRBV6-5 with TRBJ1-3, with TRBD1 as a possible D gene (5 bases). The CDR3 covers 14 residues. Trimming left V 6 bases short and J 7 bases short, with 16 bases between. Germline-derived CDR1 and CDR2 are MNHEY and SVGAGI.

V usage is TRBV7-2 and J usage is TRBJ2-3; 11 bases agree with TRBD2. The CDR3 runs 15 residues. From germline, CDR1 is SGHTA and CDR2 FQGNSA. The J segment lost 5 bases and the V segment lost 4 bases, leaving 5 bases of the junction unmatched. The CDR3 here is CASSWLAGGEDTQYF. The CDR3 DNA reads TGTGCCAGCAGCTGGCTAGCGGGGGGCGAAGATACGCAGTATTTT.

This chain joins TRBV19 and TRBJ1-2, with TRBD1 matching over 8 bases. Germline loops: CDR1 LNHDA, CDR2 SQIVND (reference sequence). The CDR3 is made up of 14 amino acids. Trimming at V came to 6 bases and at J to 1 base, leaving 4 bases not matched to a gene. The CDR3 DNA reads as TGTGCCAGTAGCGGACAGGGCCTTAACTATGGCTACACCTTC. This codes for CASSGQGLNYGYTF.

The chain links TRBV29-1 to TRBJ1-1; weak D call: TRBD1 (6 bases). The CDR3 contains 11 residues. CDR1 and CDR2 (germline): SQVTM, ANQGSEA. V dropped 7 bases and J dropped 7 bases, with 13 bases sitting between them. The CDR3 DNA follows: TGCAGCGGGGAGGGGGGGGGTGAAGCTTTCTTT. Its translation: CSGEGGGEAFF.

The rearrangement joins TRBV25-1 to TRBJ2-3; 8 bases line up with TRBD2. The CDR3 extends over 17 amino acids. Germline loops: CDR1 MGHDK, CDR2 SYGVNS. With 5 bases clipped from V and 0 bases from J, the junction kept 10 bases outside the gene matches. CDR3 nucleotide sequence: TGTGCCAGCAGTCCTCGGACTAGCACAGATAGCACAGATACGCAGTATTTT. It yields the protein CASSPRTSTDSTDTQYF.

The chain recombines TRBV29-1 with TRBJ2-3; 7 nucleotides line up with TRBD2. Germline V lookup: CDR1 SQVTM, CDR2 ANQGSEA. Losses at the gene ends were 5 bases for V and 2 bases for J; bases not matched to a gene: 4. CDR3 size: 13 residues. CDR3: CSVWRGNTDTQYF. CDR3 coding DNA: TGCAGCGTTTGGCGGGGGAACACAGATACGCAGTATTTT.

The V gene is TRBV5-6, the J gene TRBJ2-2; D is ambiguous. CDR1 SGHDT and CDR2 YYEEEE come from the germline V gene. Trimming shortened V by 4 bases and J by 3 bases, and 13 bases separated the two germline ends. CDR3 size: 15 residues. In nucleotides, the CDR3 is TGTGCCAGCAGCATGGCTGTGGCTGACACCGGGGAGCTGTTTTTT. Translated, it gives CASSMAVADTGELFF. Based on the CDR3 plus reference TRBV5-6 and TRBJ2-2, the full variable domain is DAGVTQSPTHLIKTRGQQVTLRCSPKSGHDTVSWYQQALGQGPQFIFQYYEEEERQRGNFPDRFSGHQFPNYSSELNVNALLLGDSALYLCASSMAVADTGELFFGEGSRLTVL.

The rearrangement uses TRBV7-3 and TRBJ2-2; TRBD2 is a possible D gene (6 bases). Germline-derived CDR1 and CDR2 are SGHTA and FQGTGA. With 2 bases removed from V and 6 bases from J, the gap between germline ends came to 13 bases. The CDR3 length is 15 residues. As DNA, the CDR3 is TGTGCCAGCAGCTTAGGCCCTAGCGTGGCCGGGGAGCTGTTTTTT. This gives the protein CASSLGPSVAGELFF. The whole variable domain, remainder taken from reference TRBV7-3 and TRBJ2-2, is GAGVSQTPSNKVTEKGKYVELRCDPISGHTALYWYRQSLGQGPEFLIYFQGTGAADDSGLPNDRFFAVRPEGSVSTLKIQRTERGDSAVYLCASSLGPSVAGELFFGEGSRLTVL.

V is TRBV18 and J is TRBJ2-3; 9 bases are a match to TRBD2. The J segment lost 1 base and the V segment lost 4 bases, leaving 3 bases of the junction unmatched. The CDR3 has 15 residues. Germline lookup yields CDR1 KGHSH and CDR2 LQKENI. CDR3 coding DNA: TGTGCCAGCTCACTCATAGCGGGGGGCACAGATACGCAGTATTTT. Encoded protein: CASSLIAGGTDTQYF.

As DNA, the CDR3 is TGCGCCAGCAGCCATGAAGCAATAGAGCGTCCCGGGGAGCTGTTTTTT. Translating gives CASSHEAIERPGELFF. The gene calls are TRBV4-3 and TRBJ2-2; unclear D gene. Deletions cut 3 bases from V and 6 bases from J, with 17 bases between. In germline, CDR1 is LGHNA, CDR2 YSLEER. The CDR3 covers 16 residues.

The V call is TRBV28, the J call TRBJ1-1; D remains ambiguous. With 3 bases removed from V and 5 bases from J, the gap between germline ends came to 10 bases. The V gene's germline CDR1 is MDHEN and CDR2 SYDVKM. The CDR3 has 13 residues. The CDR3 DNA sequence: TGTGCCAGCAGTTTGGCGGGAAGGACTGAAGCTTTCTTT. As protein: CASSLAGRTEAFF. Complete variable domain (other parts from reference TRBV28 and TRBJ1-1): DVKVTQSSRYLVKRTGEKVFLECVQDMDHENMFWYRQDPGLGLRLIYFSYDVKMKEKGDIPEGYSVSREKKERFSLILESASTNQTSMYLCASSLAGRTEAFFGQGTRLTVV.

The V and J genes are TRBV7-9 and TRBJ2-7; 9 bases match TRBD1. With 2 bases clipped from V and 4 bases from J, the junction kept 9 bases outside the gene matches. The CDR3 sequence is 16 residues long. Germline V CDR1 and CDR2: SEHNR, FQNEAQ (reference sequence). The CDR3 DNA reads TGTGCCAGCAGCTTATCCCCTTACAGGGGGCGGTACGAGCAGTACTTC. It is translated as CASSLSPYRGRYEQYF.

V gene TRBV2 combines with J gene TRBJ2-7; 7 bases are shared with TRBD1. Germline assignment: CDR1 SNHLY and CDR2 FYNNEI. The CDR3 sequence is 13 residues long. V lost 7 bases, J lost 7 bases, and 10 bases stayed unmatched. The CDR3 coding sequence is TGTGCCAGCAAGAGACAGGGTTCAGAGGAGCAGTACTTC. As protein: CASKRQGSEEQYF.